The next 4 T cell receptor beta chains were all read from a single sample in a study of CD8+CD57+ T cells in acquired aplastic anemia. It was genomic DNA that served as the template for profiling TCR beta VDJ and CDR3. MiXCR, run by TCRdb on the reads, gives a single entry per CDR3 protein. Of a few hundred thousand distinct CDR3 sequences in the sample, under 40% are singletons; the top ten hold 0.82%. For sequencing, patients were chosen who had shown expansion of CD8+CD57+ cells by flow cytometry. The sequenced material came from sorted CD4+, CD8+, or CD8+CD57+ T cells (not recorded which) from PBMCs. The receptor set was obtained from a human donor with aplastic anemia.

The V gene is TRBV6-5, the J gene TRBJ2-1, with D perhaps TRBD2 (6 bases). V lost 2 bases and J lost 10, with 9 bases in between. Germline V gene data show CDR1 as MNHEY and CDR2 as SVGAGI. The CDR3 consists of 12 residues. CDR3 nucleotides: TGTGCCAGCAGTTACCGTGGACTAGAGCAGTTCTTC. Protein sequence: CASSYRGLEQFF.

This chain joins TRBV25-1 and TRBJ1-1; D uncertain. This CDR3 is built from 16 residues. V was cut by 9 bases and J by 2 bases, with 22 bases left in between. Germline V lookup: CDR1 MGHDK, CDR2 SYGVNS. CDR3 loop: CASTKIGVGLNTEAFF. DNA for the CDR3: TGTGCCAGTACCAAAATCGGCGTAGGGTTAAACACTGAAGCTTTCTTT.

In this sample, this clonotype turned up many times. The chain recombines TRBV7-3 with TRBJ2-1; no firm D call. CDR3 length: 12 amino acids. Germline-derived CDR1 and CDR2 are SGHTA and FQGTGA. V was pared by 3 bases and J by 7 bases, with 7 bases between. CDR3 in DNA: TGTGCCAGCAGCTTGTTTGATAATGAGCAGTTCTTC. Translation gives CASSLFDNEQFF.

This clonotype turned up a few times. The DNA of the CDR3 is TGCAGTGCTAGAGATGTTTCCAGATCGAACACTGAAGCTTTCTTT. Amino acid sequence: CSARDVSRSNTEAFF. The gene calls are TRBV20-1 and TRBJ1-1; the D is unclear. CDR3 length equals 15 residues. V lost 0 bases and J 1 base, leaving 12 bases between the germline ends. Germline CDR1 and CDR2: DFQATT and SNEGSKA (reference sequence).